The 21 T cell receptor beta chains below all came from one sample that was sequenced in a study of T cell repertoires in cytomegalovirus infection. Each CDR3 protein is one row after TCRdb ran MiXCR on the reads. This table holds approximately 500,000 distinct CDR3 sequences, approximately 15% found once. Sequenced material: CD8+ T cells from PBMCs. The receptors here all came from a human donor in good health (CMV status not recorded). Some clones in this sample may be carry-over from other donors' samples.

The chain carries TRBV12-5 and TRBJ2-3; the D gene is possibly TRBD1 (5 bases). Germline V lookup: CDR1 LGHNT, CDR2 FRNRAP. The CDR3 is 21 residues long. The V end was cut by 2 bases, the J end by 1 base, with 28 bases between. The CDR3 reads CASGLLPPAGLKYYRTDTQYF. CDR3 nucleotides: TGTGCTAGTGGTTTGCTCCCCCCAGCAGGGCTGAAATACTATCGCACAGATACGCAGTATTTT. Filled out from reference TRBV12-5 and TRBJ2-3, the complete variable domain reads DARVTQTPRHKVTEMGQEVTMRCQPILGHNTVFWYRQTMMQGLELLAYFRNRAPLDDSGMPKDRFSAEMPDATLATLKIQPSEPRDSAVYFCASGLLPPAGLKYYRTDTQYFGPGTRLTVL.

This clonotype was seen only a few times. The chain carries TRBV9 and TRBJ2-2, with 7 positions matching TRBD2. Germline V gene lookup returns CDR1 SGDLS and CDR2 YYNGEE. With 0 bases clipped from V and 4 bases from J, the junction kept 12 bases outside the gene matches. This CDR3 region has 18 residues. DNA of the CDR3: TGTGCCAGCAGCGTAGAGGGGTCGGCGGGAGTCACCACCGGGGAGCTGTTTTTT. This codes for CASSVEGSAGVTTGELFF.

The rearrangement joins TRBV4-1 to TRBJ1-6; D not resolved. The CDR3 is 17 residues long. With 1 base removed from V and 7 bases from J, the gap between germline ends came to 17 bases. Germline V lookup: CDR1 MGHRA, CDR2 YSYEKL. CDR3 sequence (DNA): TGCGCCAGCAGCCAAGCGATCCCCGGGATTCCGAATTCACCCCTCCACTTT. Amino acid sequence: CASSQAIPGIPNSPLHF.

This clonotype was recorded many times. V gene TRBV7-3 combines with J gene TRBJ2-1; D remains ambiguous. Trimming cost V 0 bases and J 7 bases, with 10 bases left between them. Germline CDR1 is SGHTA and CDR2 is FQGTGA. The CDR3 spans 14 residues. Written as DNA, the CDR3 is TGTGCCAGCAGCTTAACAATCGGGTGGAATGAGCAGTTCTTC. This gives the protein CASSLTIGWNEQFF. The full variable domain, with the rest looked up from reference TRBV7-3 and TRBJ2-1, is GAGVSQTPSNKVTEKGKYVELRCDPISGHTALYWYRQSLGQGPEFLIYFQGTGAADDSGLPNDRFFAVRPEGSVSTLKIQRTERGDSAVYLCASSLTIGWNEQFFGPGTRLTVL.

This chain connects TRBV6-5 to TRBJ2-6; maybe TRBD1 (6 bases). The V and J ends lost 5 bases and 2 bases respectively, with 10 bases between them. The CDR3 consists of 15 residues. CDR1 is MNHEY and CDR2 is SVGAGI in the germline V gene. DNA for the CDR3: TGTGCCAGCAGTAGTACAGGGACTGGGGCCAACGTCCTGACTTTC. Protein product: CASSSTGTGANVLTF.

This clonotype was seen more than once but under ten times. The chain recombines TRBV7-9 with TRBJ1-4; D might be TRBD1 (6 bases). Germline CDR1 is SEHNR and CDR2 is FQNEAQ (reference sequence). Deletions cut 5 bases from V and 0 bases from J, with 10 bases between. There are 15 residues in the CDR3. The CDR3 DNA is TGTGCCAGCAGCCCAGGGGCGGCAACTAATGAAAAACTGTTTTTT. It encodes CASSPGAATNEKLFF.

This clonotype was detected a few times. The genes are TRBV27 and TRBJ1-3; D might be TRBD1 (5 bases). The CDR3 extends over 15 amino acids. V lost 4 bases, J lost 11 bases, and 21 bases lay in between. Germline CDR1 MNHEY, CDR2 SMNVEV (reference sequence). CDR3 in DNA: TGTGCCAGCAGTTCCTTGACAGATCCGGGTAACGCCATATATTTT. It yields the protein CASSSLTDPGNAIYF.

This clonotype was counted between two and nine times. A much larger clone lies a single base off, so this may be a read error. V usage is TRBV7-9 and J usage is TRBJ2-3; a possible D gene is TRBD2 (6 bases). The germline CDR1 and CDR2 sequences are SEHNR and FQNEAQ (reference sequence). The CDR3 runs to 14 residues. V was pared by 6 bases and J by 0 bases, with 10 bases between. The CDR3 spells CASRAGTSTDTQYF. The CDR3 DNA reads as TGTGCCAGCAGAGCCGGGACTAGCACAGATACGCAGTATTTT.

The gene calls are TRBV27 and TRBJ2-3; D gene ambiguous. Trimming took off 5 bases at V and 0 bases at J, with 12 bases between the two ends. CDR3 length equals 15 residues. Germline-derived CDR1 and CDR2 are MNHEY and SMNVEV (reference sequence). CDR3 DNA: TGTGCCAGCAGTAACGCCGCGACTAGCACAGATACGCAGTATTTT. Residues: CASSNAATSTDTQYF.

This chain links TRBV15 with TRBJ2-3; D tentatively fits TRBD1 or TRBD2 (5 bases each). This CDR3 contains 16 residues. The V gene lost 2 bases and the J gene lost 3 bases, with 15 bases spanning the gap. The germline V gene has CDR1 LNHNV and CDR2 YYDKDF (reference sequence). The CDR3 nucleotides are TGTGCCACCAGCAGATCCGGGACCCATGGAACAGATACGCAGTATTTT. It encodes CATSRSGTHGTDTQYF.

V is TRBV6-5 and J is TRBJ2-7; 7 positions match TRBD2. Germline lookup yields CDR1 MNHEY and CDR2 SVGAGI. The CDR3 runs 15 residues. Trimming removed 2 bases from V and 4 bases from J; junction bases left unmatched: 8. The CDR3 here is CASSYPRTSLYEQYF. The CDR3 DNA is TGTGCCAGCAGTTACCCCAGGACTAGTCTTTACGAGCAGTACTTC.

V gene TRBV19 combines with J gene TRBJ2-1; D is ambiguous. Per the germline V gene, CDR1 is LNHDA and CDR2 is SQIVND (reference sequence). This CDR3 spans 15 amino acids. V dropped 5 bases and J dropped 5 bases, with 16 bases sitting between them. In DNA, the CDR3 is TGTGCCAGTAGTCCTCTCTGGGGTGAGGACAATGAGCAGTTCTTC. Its translation is CASSPLWGEDNEQFF.

A few counts support this clonotype. In DNA form, the CDR3 reads TGTGCCAGCAGAATGACCACAGATACGCAGTATTTT. As protein: CASRMTTDTQYF. The chain carries TRBV27 and TRBJ2-3; no firm D call. Germline loops: CDR1 MNHEY, CDR2 SMNVEV (reference sequence). The V and J ends lost 6 bases and 2 bases respectively, with 6 bases between them. The CDR3 loop spans 12 amino acids.

With respect to this clonotype: One junction end does not reproduce the germline sequence, and a read error may be involved. The chain recombines TRBV7-9 with TRBJ1-5; D remains unclear. Germline loops: CDR1 SEHNR, CDR2 FQNEAQ (reference sequence). The CDR3 runs 13 residues. Here the CDR3 reads CASSLAHNQPQQF. CDR3 bases: TGTGCCAGCAGCTTAGCCCACAATCAGCCCCAGCAGTTT.

This clonotype occurred a few times. The rearrangement links TRBV11-2 to TRBJ2-3, with 16 bases fitting TRBD2. The CDR3 has 15 amino acids. V lost 7 bases to trimming and J lost 11 bases; unmatched junction nucleotides: 9. Germline V lookup: CDR1 SGHAT, CDR2 FQNNGV. CDR3: CASTQGTSGGVRQYF. CDR3 DNA sequence: TGTGCCAGCACCCAGGGGACTAGCGGGGGGGTCCGGCAGTATTTT.

This clonotype was counted between two and nine times. The genes are TRBV5-6 and TRBJ2-2; weak D call: TRBD2 (5 bases). This CDR3 comprises 18 residues. Trimming cost V 4 bases and J 0 bases, with 19 bases left between them. CDR1 is SGHDT and CDR2 is YYEEEE in the germline V gene. This chain's CDR3 is CASSPRGGSAPNTGELFF. CDR3 nucleotide sequence: TGTGCCAGCAGCCCAAGAGGAGGTTCGGCCCCGAACACCGGGGAGCTGTTTTTT.

Concerning this clonotype: The CDR3 does not close with the conserved phenylalanine or tryptophan, likely indicating a read error. The chain has TRBV7-9 and TRBJ1-2; D unresolved. This CDR3 spans 15 amino acids. V lost 1 base and J 0 bases, leaving 9 bases between the germline ends. Germline CDR1 SEHNR, CDR2 FQNEAQ (reference sequence). CDR3 sequence: CASSLEVKTNYGYTL. In DNA form, the CDR3 reads TGTGCCAGCAGCTTAGAGGTCAAAACTAACTATGGCTACACCTTA.

The chain is built from TRBV5-1 and TRBJ2-3; no reliable D call. Trimming removed 3 bases from V and 5 bases from J, with 7 bases in between. The germline CDR1 and CDR2 sequences are SGHRS and YFSETQ. The CDR3 sequence is 12 residues long. Here the CDR3 reads CASSWGGDTQYF. CDR3 nucleotide sequence: TGCGCCAGCAGCTGGGGTGGAGATACGCAGTATTTT.

Concerning this clonotype itself: An end of the junction differs from the germline gene, which may be a read error. The V and J genes are TRBV7-7 and TRBJ2-1; D is possibly TRBD2 (7 bases). The CDR3 is 16 residues long. CDR1 SSHAT and CDR2 FNYEAQ come from the germline V gene (reference sequence). The DNA of the CDR3 is TGTGCTAGCAGCTCGGGGGCGGGGGTTTCCTACAATGAGCAGTTCTTC. Residues: CASSSGAGVSYNEQFF.

The V call is TRBV3-1, the J call TRBJ2-7; possible D gene TRBD1, 6 bases. The CDR3 length is 14 residues. V gave up 1 base and J gave up 2 bases, with 9 bases separating them. From germline, CDR1 is LGHDT and CDR2 YNNKEL (reference sequence). The CDR3 is CASSQVGGPYEQYF. CDR3 DNA sequence: TGTGCCAGCAGCCAAGTTGGGGGCCCCTACGAGCAGTACTTC.

The chain employs TRBV28 and TRBJ2-2; 9 nucleotides line up with TRBD1. V dropped 6 bases and J dropped 0; count of bases not matched to a gene: 8. CDR1 and CDR2 from the germline V gene are MDHEN and SYDVKM. The CDR3 is 17 amino acids. DNA for the CDR3: TGTGCCAGCAGGGCAGGGACAGGGAGCTCGAACACCGGGGAGCTGTTTTTT. Translated: CASRAGTGSSNTGELFF.